Listed below are T cell receptor beta chains from one sample, sequenced in a study of molecular identifiers for immune sequencing clone quantification. TCRdb called the PCR reads again in MiXCR, with one record for every CDR3 protein. Of fewer than 100,000 distinct CDR3 sequences listed, around a fifth were seen once; the top ten hold 1% to 1.2%. The specimen sequenced was naive CD8+ T cells from blood, with Jurkat cell RNA spiked in. These receptors were collected from a human donor in good health. Some libraries in this study had Jurkat cell RNA spiked in. Both conserved end residues are part of each CDR3. Fields, in order: V gene, D gene, J gene, clone size, CDR3 length, CDR3 protein, CDR3 DNA. D genes are given only for firm matches. Size tells how often a clone was seen (once, few, many) or the class of an expanded clone, and some rows leave it out.

v_call: TRBV30
d_call: NA
j_call: TRBJ2-1
clone_size: NA
cdr3_length: 17
cdr3_aa: CAWREKVGTPGNNEQFF
cdr3_nt: TGTGCCTGGAGGGAGAAGGTCGGGACACCAGGCAACAATGAGCAGTTCTTC

v_call: TRBV28
d_call: TRBD1
j_call: TRBJ2-7
clone_size: many
cdr3_length: 17
cdr3_aa: CASSSHHGQGSSYEQYF
cdr3_nt: TGTGCCAGCAGTTCCCATCACGGACAGGGAAGCTCCTACGAGCAGTACTTC

v_call: TRBV7-9
d_call: TRBD2
j_call: TRBJ2-3
clone_size: many
cdr3_length: 15
cdr3_aa: CASSPGLAATDTQYF
cdr3_nt: TGTGCCAGCAGCCCGGGACTAGCGGCAACAGATACGCAGTATTTT

v_call: TRBV20-1
d_call: NA
j_call: TRBJ2-3
clone_size: many
cdr3_length: 15
cdr3_aa: CSARDLRINTDTQYF
cdr3_nt: TGCAGTGCTAGAGATCTTAGGATTAACACAGATACGCAGTATTTT

v_call: TRBV27
d_call: NA
j_call: TRBJ2-1
clone_size: few
cdr3_length: 13
cdr3_aa: CASRSDGANEQFF
cdr3_nt: TGTGCCAGCAGATCGGACGGGGCAAATGAGCAGTTCTTC

v_call: TRBV7-9
d_call: NA
j_call: TRBJ1-1
clone_size: few
cdr3_length: 15
cdr3_aa: CASREGTGRTAEAFF
cdr3_nt: TGTGCCAGCAGGGAAGGAACAGGGCGAACAGCTGAAGCTTTCTTT

v_call: TRBV7-9
d_call: TRBD2
j_call: TRBJ2-7
clone_size: many
cdr3_length: 16
cdr3_aa: CASSQSSGRASYEQYF
cdr3_nt: TGTGCCAGCAGCCAATCAAGCGGGAGGGCCTCATACGAGCAGTACTTC

v_call: TRBV5-6
d_call: NA
j_call: TRBJ2-7
clone_size: few
cdr3_length: 15
cdr3_aa: CASSLARLVAYEQYF
cdr3_nt: TGTGCCAGCAGCTTGGCAAGACTAGTAGCCTACGAGCAGTACTTC

v_call: TRBV7-9
d_call: TRBD2
j_call: TRBJ2-7
clone_size: many
cdr3_length: 15
cdr3_aa: CASSPFEREGPEQYF
cdr3_nt: TGTGCCAGCAGCCCATTCGAGCGGGAGGGCCCGGAGCAGTACTTC

v_call: TRBV6-6
d_call: TRBD2
j_call: TRBJ2-5
clone_size: few
cdr3_length: 15
cdr3_aa: CASLGTSGLQETQYF
cdr3_nt: TGTGCCAGCCTGGGGACTAGCGGGTTACAAGAGACCCAGTACTTC

v_call: TRBV28
d_call: TRBD1
j_call: TRBJ1-5
clone_size: NA
cdr3_length: 19
cdr3_aa: CASSLGDLGQGIWDQPQHF
cdr3_nt: TGTGCCAGCAGTCTAGGGGACCTCGGACAGGGAATATGGGATCAGCCCCAGCATTTT

v_call: TRBV6-5
d_call: NA
j_call: TRBJ2-7
clone_size: NA
cdr3_length: 13
cdr3_aa: CVSSLGGSYEQYF
cdr3_nt: TGTGTCAGCAGTCTAGGGGGCTCCTACGAGCAGTACTTC

v_call: TRBV19
d_call: NA
j_call: TRBJ2-2
clone_size: NA
cdr3_length: 14
cdr3_aa: CASSILGRSGELFF
cdr3_nt: TGTGCCAGTAGTATCTTGGGGAGGTCCGGGGAGCTGTTTTTT

v_call: TRBV6-5
d_call: NA
j_call: TRBJ2-7
clone_size: many
cdr3_length: 13
cdr3_aa: CASSYRGQFEQYF
cdr3_nt: TGTGCCAGCAGTTATCGGGGGCAGTTCGAGCAGTACTTC

v_call: TRBV24-1
d_call: TRBD2
j_call: TRBJ2-3
clone_size: NA
cdr3_length: 18
cdr3_aa: CATSGAPPGLADTDTQYF
cdr3_nt: TGTGCCACCAGTGGCGCCCCACCCGGACTAGCGGACACAGATACGCAGTATTTT

v_call: TRBV7-9
d_call: TRBD2
j_call: TRBJ2-1
clone_size: many
cdr3_length: 16
cdr3_aa: CASSLSFVRLADEQFF
cdr3_nt: TGTGCCAGCAGCTTAAGTTTCGTTCGGCTAGCGGATGAGCAGTTCTTC

v_call: TRBV4-3
d_call: NA
j_call: TRBJ1-1
clone_size: many
cdr3_length: 16
cdr3_aa: CASSQDLRGGLTEAFF
cdr3_nt: TGCGCCAGCAGCCAAGATCTTCGCGGGGGGCTTACTGAAGCTTTCTTT

v_call: TRBV2
d_call: NA
j_call: TRBJ1-5
clone_size: NA
cdr3_length: 15
cdr3_aa: CASNRGAVSNQPQHF
cdr3_nt: TGTGCCAGCAACCGTGGGGCAGTTAGCAATCAGCCCCAGCATTTT

v_call: TRBV27
d_call: NA
j_call: TRBJ2-1
clone_size: few
cdr3_length: 14
cdr3_aa: CASSFRGLYNEQFF
cdr3_nt: TGTGCCAGCAGTTTCCGGGGGCTCTACAATGAGCAGTTCTTC

v_call: TRBV27
d_call: TRBD1
j_call: TRBJ1-3
clone_size: many
cdr3_length: 15
cdr3_aa: CASSLKGARGNTIYF
cdr3_nt: TGTGCCAGCAGTTTAAAGGGGGCGCGAGGAAACACCATATATTTT

v_call: TRBV7-9
d_call: TRBD1
j_call: TRBJ2-7
clone_size: NA
cdr3_length: 13
cdr3_aa: CASSQRQGDEQYF
cdr3_nt: TGTGCCAGCAGCCAAAGACAGGGTGACGAGCAGTACTTC

v_call: TRBV5-1
d_call: NA
j_call: TRBJ2-2
clone_size: few
cdr3_length: 17
cdr3_aa: CASSFGVTGWNTGELFF
cdr3_nt: TGCGCCAGCAGCTTTGGGGTCACAGGGTGGAACACCGGGGAGCTGTTTTTT

v_call: TRBV28
d_call: NA
j_call: TRBJ2-2
clone_size: many
cdr3_length: 13
cdr3_aa: CASSPSSPGELFF
cdr3_nt: TGTGCCAGCAGTCCGAGTAGCCCCGGGGAGCTGTTTTTT

v_call: TRBV28
d_call: TRBD1
j_call: TRBJ2-7
clone_size: many
cdr3_length: 18
cdr3_aa: CASSSSSPGQDNYYEQYF
cdr3_nt: TGTGCCAGCAGTTCGTCGTCTCCGGGACAGGACAACTACTACGAGCAGTACTTC

v_call: TRBV27
d_call: TRBD1
j_call: TRBJ1-2
clone_size: many
cdr3_length: 13
cdr3_aa: CASSWTGSYGYTF
cdr3_nt: TGTGCCAGCAGCTGGACAGGGTCCTATGGCTACACCTTC

v_call: TRBV7-2
d_call: NA
j_call: TRBJ2-1
clone_size: many
cdr3_length: 16
cdr3_aa: CASSPWTASVYNEQFF
cdr3_nt: TGTGCCAGCAGCCCGTGGACTGCCTCCGTCTACAATGAGCAGTTCTTC

v_call: TRBV4-3
d_call: NA
j_call: TRBJ1-1
clone_size: many
cdr3_length: 15
cdr3_aa: CASSQDRVWEPEAFF
cdr3_nt: TGCGCCAGCAGCCAAGACAGGGTTTGGGAACCTGAAGCTTTCTTT

v_call: TRBV29-1
d_call: TRBD1
j_call: TRBJ2-7
clone_size: NA
cdr3_length: 13
cdr3_aa: CSVSGTGYSEQYF
cdr3_nt: TGCAGCGTTTCCGGGACAGGGTACTCCGAGCAGTACTTC

v_call: TRBV7-9
d_call: NA
j_call: TRBJ1-1
clone_size: many
cdr3_length: 12
cdr3_aa: CASSWEEIEAFF
cdr3_nt: TGTGCCAGCAGCTGGGAAGAGATTGAAGCTTTCTTT

v_call: TRBV19
d_call: NA
j_call: TRBJ2-1
clone_size: many
cdr3_length: 13
cdr3_aa: CASSPGSGSGQFF
cdr3_nt: TGTGCCAGTAGCCCCGGGAGCGGGTCCGGGCAGTTCTTC

v_call: TRBV2
d_call: NA
j_call: TRBJ2-3
clone_size: many
cdr3_length: 16
cdr3_aa: CASSEAFRRGADTQYF
cdr3_nt: TGTGCCAGCAGTGAAGCGTTTAGACGAGGTGCAGATACGCAGTATTTT

v_call: TRBV12-3/TRBV12-4
d_call: NA
j_call: TRBJ2-7
clone_size: NA
cdr3_length: 14
cdr3_aa: CASSLAESSYEQYF
cdr3_nt: TGTGCCAGCAGTTTAGCGGAGAGTTCCTACGAGCAGTACTTC

v_call: TRBV7-2
d_call: NA
j_call: TRBJ1-5
clone_size: many
cdr3_length: 15
cdr3_aa: CASSPWGADNQPQHF
cdr3_nt: TGTGCCAGCAGCCCCTGGGGGGCGGATAATCAGCCCCAGCATTTT

v_call: TRBV20-1
d_call: TRBD2
j_call: TRBJ2-3
clone_size: many
cdr3_length: 15
cdr3_aa: CSARRLAGDTDTQYF
cdr3_nt: TGCAGTGCAAGAAGGCTAGCGGGAGACACAGATACGCAGTATTTT

v_call: TRBV6-2/TRBV6-3
d_call: NA
j_call: TRBJ1-5
clone_size: many
cdr3_length: 14
cdr3_aa: CASSYGASNQPQHF
cdr3_nt: TGTGCCAGCAGTTATGGGGCCAGCAATCAGCCCCAGCATTTT

v_call: TRBV7-9
d_call: NA
j_call: TRBJ1-6
clone_size: many
cdr3_length: 16
cdr3_aa: CASSSSLGGFNSPLHF
cdr3_nt: TGTGCCAGCAGCTCTTCCCTCGGGGGGTTTAATTCACCCCTCCACTTT

v_call: TRBV12-3/TRBV12-4
d_call: NA
j_call: TRBJ2-7
clone_size: many
cdr3_length: 12
cdr3_aa: CASSLTPMEQYF
cdr3_nt: TGTGCCAGCAGTTTGACCCCTATGGAGCAGTACTTC

v_call: TRBV12-3/TRBV12-4
d_call: NA
j_call: TRBJ1-6
clone_size: NA
cdr3_length: 16
cdr3_aa: CASSLGSHSYNSPLHF
cdr3_nt: TGTGCCAGCAGTTTAGGCAGCCACTCCTATAATTCACCCCTCCACTTT

v_call: TRBV12-3/TRBV12-4
d_call: TRBD2
j_call: TRBJ2-3
clone_size: many
cdr3_length: 16
cdr3_aa: CASTLSGRALGDTQYF
cdr3_nt: TGTGCCAGCACCCTTAGCGGGAGGGCCCTAGGAGATACGCAGTATTTT

v_call: TRBV7-9
d_call: TRBD2
j_call: TRBJ2-1
clone_size: few
cdr3_length: 15
cdr3_aa: CASSLVAGESNEQFF
cdr3_nt: TGTGCCAGCAGCTTAGTAGCGGGAGAGAGCAATGAGCAGTTCTTC

v_call: TRBV19
d_call: NA
j_call: TRBJ1-1
clone_size: many
cdr3_length: 13
cdr3_aa: CASSPAWGTEAFF
cdr3_nt: TGTGCCAGTAGTCCTGCCTGGGGGACTGAAGCTTTCTTT

v_call: TRBV5-1
d_call: NA
j_call: TRBJ2-7
clone_size: many
cdr3_length: 13
cdr3_aa: CASSFGVNYEQYF
cdr3_nt: TGCGCCAGCAGCTTCGGGGTTAACTACGAGCAGTACTTC

v_call: TRBV18
d_call: TRBD1
j_call: TRBJ1-1
clone_size: few
cdr3_length: 15
cdr3_aa: CASSPPRGVNTEAFF
cdr3_nt: TGTGCCAGCTCACCACCCAGGGGGGTGAACACTGAAGCTTTCTTT

v_call: TRBV3-1
d_call: NA
j_call: TRBJ2-7
clone_size: many
cdr3_length: 14
cdr3_aa: CASSQAGQTYEQYF
cdr3_nt: TGTGCCAGCAGCCAAGCCGGCCAGACCTACGAGCAGTACTTC

v_call: TRBV12-3/TRBV12-4
d_call: NA
j_call: TRBJ1-1
clone_size: few
cdr3_length: 15
cdr3_aa: CASSFGTNLNTEAFF
cdr3_nt: TGTGCCAGCAGTTTCGGCACCAACTTGAACACTGAAGCTTTCTTT

v_call: TRBV4-1
d_call: NA
j_call: TRBJ2-5
clone_size: many
cdr3_length: 17
cdr3_aa: CASSQDGGPRGKETQYF
cdr3_nt: TGCGCCAGCAGCCAAGATGGGGGACCGCGTGGCAAAGAGACCCAGTACTTC

v_call: TRBV10-3
d_call: TRBD1
j_call: TRBJ2-7
clone_size: NA
cdr3_length: 14
cdr3_aa: CAISVTDRGYEQYF
cdr3_nt: TGTGCCATCAGTGTCACGGACAGGGGTTACGAGCAGTACTTC

v_call: TRBV2
d_call: TRBD2
j_call: TRBJ2-7
clone_size: many
cdr3_length: 15
cdr3_aa: CASEMGLAAPHEQYF
cdr3_nt: TGTGCCAGTGAGATGGGACTAGCGGCCCCCCACGAGCAGTACTTC

v_call: TRBV5-1
d_call: TRBD1
j_call: TRBJ2-7
clone_size: few
cdr3_length: 16
cdr3_aa: CASSLTTGGRPYEQYF
cdr3_nt: TGCGCCAGCAGCCTTACGACAGGGGGCCGTCCCTACGAGCAGTACTTC

v_call: TRBV5-6
d_call: TRBD1
j_call: TRBJ2-6
clone_size: many
cdr3_length: 19
cdr3_aa: CASIHFPGQGTDGANVLTF
cdr3_nt: TGTGCCAGCATCCACTTTCCGGGACAGGGGACAGATGGGGCCAACGTCCTGACTTTC

v_call: TRBV28
d_call: TRBD2
j_call: TRBJ2-7
clone_size: many
cdr3_length: 14
cdr3_aa: CASSQLASSYEQYF
cdr3_nt: TGTGCCAGCAGCCAACTAGCGAGCTCCTACGAGCAGTACTTC

v_call: TRBV7-2
d_call: NA
j_call: TRBJ2-5
clone_size: many
cdr3_length: 11
cdr3_aa: CASSPDRNQYF
cdr3_nt: TGTGCCAGCAGCCCGGACCGTAATCAGTACTTC